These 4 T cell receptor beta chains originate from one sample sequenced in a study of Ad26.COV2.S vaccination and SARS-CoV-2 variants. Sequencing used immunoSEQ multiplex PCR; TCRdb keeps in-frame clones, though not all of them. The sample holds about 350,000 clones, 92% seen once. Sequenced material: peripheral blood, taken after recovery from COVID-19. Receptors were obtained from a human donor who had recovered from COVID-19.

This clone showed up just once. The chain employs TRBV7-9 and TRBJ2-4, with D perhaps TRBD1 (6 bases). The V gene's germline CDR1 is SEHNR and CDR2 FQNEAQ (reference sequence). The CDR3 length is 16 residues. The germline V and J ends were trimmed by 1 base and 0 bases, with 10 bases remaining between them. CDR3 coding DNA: TGTGCCAGCAGCTTAGGGACAGAAGTAGCCAAAAACATTCAGTACTTC. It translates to CASSLGTEVAKNIQYF.

CDR3 residues: CASGRGESPLHF. DNA of the CDR3: TGTGCCAGCGGCCGGGGTGAATCACCCCTCCACTTT. The chain combines TRBV3-1 (or the pseudogene TRBV3-2) with TRBJ1-6, with D unclear. CDR3 length equals 12 residues. V was clipped by 8 bases and J by 10 bases, with 12 bases between them. In germline, CDR1 is LGHDT, CDR2 YNNKEL (reference sequence).

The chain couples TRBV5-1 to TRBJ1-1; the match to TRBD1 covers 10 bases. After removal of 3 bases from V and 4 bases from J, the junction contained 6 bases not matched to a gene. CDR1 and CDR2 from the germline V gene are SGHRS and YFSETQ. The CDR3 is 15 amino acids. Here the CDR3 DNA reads TGCGCCAGCAGCTGGGGACAGGGGATAGGCACTGAAGCTTTCTTT. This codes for CASSWGQGIGTEAFF.

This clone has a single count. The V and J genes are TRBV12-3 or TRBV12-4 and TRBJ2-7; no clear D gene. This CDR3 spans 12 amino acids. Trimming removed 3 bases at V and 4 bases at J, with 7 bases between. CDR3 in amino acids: CASSFIGYEQYF. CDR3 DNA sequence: TGTGCCAGCAGTTTTATCGGGTACGAGCAGTACTTC.